This paragraph reports one T cell receptor beta chain. A junction boundary mismatches the germline segment, possibly from a read error. This specimen belongs to a study of T cell responses to AZD1222 COVID-19 vaccine. CDR3 length: 13 residues. CDR1 is GTSNPN and CDR2 is SVGIG in the germline V gene (reference sequence). TCRdb keeps only in-frame clones here, not all; method: immunoSEQ multiplex PCR. The table includes 94,000 or so clones, 89% detected once. The V call is TRBV30, the J call TRBJ2-4, with 7 bases that match TRBD1. This sample comprised peripheral blood, obtained on day 0 of AZD1222 vaccination. This sequence originates from an adult in good health. The CDR3 protein is CAWSSNRQGKKVF. The CDR3 nucleotides read TGTGCCTGGAGTTCGAACCGACAGGGAAAGAAGGTCTTC.